The sequence of this T cell receptor beta chain was determined in a study of T-cell reconstitution after alpha-beta-depleted transplantation in children. V was pared by 5 bases and J by 6 bases, with 3 bases of the junction left unmatched. The CDR3 consists of 13 residues. CDR1 is PRHDT and CDR2 is FYEKMQ in the germline V gene (reference sequence). This clonotype was observed at least ten times. Using unique molecular identifiers, the investigators prepared the TCRbeta library. TCRdb re-called the PCR reads through MiXCR, storing one row per CDR3 protein. In the table there are some 200,000 distinct CDR3 sequences, about 6% of which are singletons.

The TCR originated in a girl under two years old with combined immunodeficiency, due to receive a stem cell transplant. This rearrangement joins TRBV13 to TRBJ2-2, with TRBD1 identical over 7 bases. The sequences come from PBMCs, collected before TCRalphabeta/CD19-depleted stem cell transplant. CDR3: CASSLGQAGELFF. CDR3 bases: TGTGCCAGCAGCCTCGGACAGGCCGGGGAGCTGTTTTTT.